The next 25 T cell receptor beta chains were all read from a single sample in a study of identical twins. A single record per CDR3 protein comes from TCRdb applying MiXCR to the 5' RACE reads. The table has 1.5 million to 2 million distinct CDR3 sequences, around 29% seen once; the top ten hold around 0.3%. Sequenced input: cord blood. These receptors all stem from a newborn girl in good health.

This clonotype was detected ten times or more. The CDR3 nucleotides read TGCAGCGTTGAAGACGGGACAGGGTCGAAAGGCTACACCTTC. Residues: CSVEDGTGSKGYTF. The rearrangement links TRBV29-1 to TRBJ1-2, with TRBD1 identical over 9 bases. The CDR3 is 14 residues long. V was clipped by 0 bases and J by 8 bases; unmatched bases: 7. Germline values: CDR1 SQVTM, CDR2 ANQGSEA.

V is TRBV6-1 and J is TRBJ1-6; D remains unclear. Germline assignment: CDR1 MNHNS and CDR2 SASEGT. This CDR3 is built from 12 residues. V was trimmed by 6 bases and J by 6 bases, leaving 6 bases between them. The CDR3 loop reads CASRRTNSPLHF. The CDR3 DNA sequence: TGTGCCAGCAGACGGACTAATTCACCCCTCCACTTT.

This clonotype was found many times. The rearrangement links TRBV10-3 to TRBJ2-7; the match to TRBD2 covers 11 bases. V trimming: 7 bases; J trimming: 2 bases; junction bases outside the gene matches: 4. Germline V lookup: CDR1 ENHRY, CDR2 SYGVKD. The CDR3 is 14 amino acids. The CDR3 loop is CAITPSGRTYEQYF. CDR3 nucleotides: TGTGCCATCACCCCTAGCGGGAGGACCTACGAGCAGTACTTC.

Note on this clonotype: This sequence may be a read error, since a much larger clone differs from it by one base. The chain carries TRBV29-1 and TRBJ2-5, with D possibly TRBD1 on 5 matching bases. CDR1 and CDR2 from the germline V gene are SQVTM and ANQGSEA. The CDR3 covers 13 residues. This chain's CDR3 is CGVAPDRQETQYF. CDR3 nucleotide sequence: TGCGGCGTTGCTCCCGACAGACAAGAGACCCAGTACTTC.

The chain uses TRBV15 and TRBJ1-2; D is unclear. Per germline, CDR1 LNHNV and CDR2 YYDKDF (reference sequence). This CDR3 has 14 amino acids. With 5 bases removed from V and 0 bases from J, the gap between germline ends came to 10 bases. The chain's CDR3 is CATSEGFSNYGYTF. The CDR3 DNA reads TGTGCCACCAGCGAGGGCTTCTCTAACTATGGCTACACCTTC.

V is TRBV6-1 and J is TRBJ2-7; a possible D gene is TRBD1 (6 bases). Per the germline V gene, CDR1 is MNHNS and CDR2 is SASEGT. V lost 0 bases and J 2 bases, leaving 11 bases between the germline ends. The length of the CDR3 is 15 residues. For the CDR3, the DNA is TGTGCCAGCAGTGAAGCGCTGTACAGGGCCTACGAGCAGTACTTC. It encodes CASSEALYRAYEQYF.

The chain is built from TRBV20-1 and TRBJ1-2; 9 nucleotides line up with TRBD1. This CDR3 is 15 amino acids long. Germline CDR1 reads DFQATT; CDR2 reads SNEGSKA (reference sequence). V trimming: 5 bases; J trimming: 9 bases; junction bases outside the gene matches: 16. As DNA, the CDR3 is TGCAGTGCTGGCCTCAGGACAGGGGTTTTGGGTAGCTACACCTTC. Translating it yields CSAGLRTGVLGSYTF.

The sample holds many counts of this clonotype. The chain employs TRBV29-1 and TRBJ2-7; D gene ambiguous. The CDR3 is made up of 13 amino acids. CDR1 is SQVTM and CDR2 is ANQGSEA in the germline V gene. Trimming removed 0 bases at V and 0 bases at J, with 6 bases between. Here the CDR3 DNA reads TGCAGCGTTGAAGAGCTGAGCTCCTACGAGCAGTACTTC. Its protein is CSVEELSSYEQYF.

This chain uses TRBV4-1 with TRBJ1-2; D is undetermined. Germline lookup yields CDR1 MGHRA and CDR2 YSYEKL. The CDR3 totals 14 residues. Between the trimmed V and J ends, which lost 1 base and 5 bases, there was a span of 11 bases. CDR3 region: CASSQVGNLYGYTF. The CDR3 DNA sequence: TGCGCCAGCAGCCAAGTAGGGAATCTGTATGGCTACACCTTC.

There are a few counts of this clonotype. The chain couples TRBV4-1 to TRBJ1-1; TRBD1 aligns across 7 bases. The CDR3 has 18 residues. Germline values: CDR1 MGHRA, CDR2 YSYEKL. The ends lost 1 base at V and 1 base at J; junction bases unmatched: 12. CDR3: CASSQVARQGLTNTEAFF. CDR3 bases: TGCGCCAGCAGCCAAGTTGCGCGACAGGGCTTGACGAACACTGAAGCTTTCTTT.

The chain recombines TRBV27 with TRBJ1-1; D may be TRBD1 (5 bases). With 3 bases removed from V and 7 bases from J, the gap between germline ends came to 15 bases. There are 14 residues in the CDR3. In germline, CDR1 is MNHEY, CDR2 SMNVEV (reference sequence). CDR3 sequence reads: CASSLLGGAGEAFF. The CDR3 DNA is TGTGCCAGCAGTTTGTTGGGGGGTGCTGGTGAAGCTTTCTTT.

The rearrangement joins TRBV20-1 to TRBJ1-6; 9 bases agree with TRBD1. Germline V gives CDR1 DFQATT, CDR2 SNEGSKA (reference sequence). The V gene end was trimmed by 6 bases and the J gene end by 7 bases; junction bases not matched to a gene: 7. The CDR3 has 14 amino acids. The CDR3 region is CSAAEQGANSPLHF. The CDR3 DNA sequence: TGCAGTGCCGCGGAACAGGGGGCGAATTCACCCCTCCACTTT.

Points on this clonotype: One base away lies a much larger clone, so this may be a sequencing read error. This chain uses TRBV19 with TRBJ1-2; 11 nucleotides line up with TRBD1. J was trimmed by 8 bases and V by 9 bases; bases with no gene match: 2. The germline gives CDR1 LNHDA, CDR2 SQIVND (reference sequence). The CDR3 consists of 11 residues. CDR3 nucleotide sequence: TGTGCCAGCTGGACAGGGGGCGGCTACACCTTC. It encodes CASWTGGGYTF.

Comments on this clonotype: A much larger clonotype is one base distant, so this may be a read error. This chain connects TRBV29-1 to TRBJ2-5, with D possibly matching TRBD2 (5 bases). The end of the DNA aligns better with TRBJ2-7, so the J call may be wrong. The CDR3 covers 14 residues. CDR1 is SQVTM, CDR2 ANQGSEA, per germline. DNA for the CDR3: TGCAGCGTTGGTGGCCAGCGGTTCTCCCACGAGCAGTACTTC. This sequence encodes CSVGGQRFSHEQYF.

This clonotype was seen repeatedly, ten times or more. The rearrangement uses TRBV24-1 and TRBJ2-3; 12 bases line up with TRBD2. V gave up 10 bases and J gave up 4 bases; unmatched junction bases: 2. Germline CDR1 KGHDR, CDR2 SFDVKD. The CDR3 is 13 residues long. The chain's CDR3 is CATGLAGPDTQYF. CDR3 in DNA: TGTGCCACTGGACTAGCGGGACCAGATACGCAGTATTTT.

This clonotype has more than one count but fewer than ten. The DNA of the CDR3 is TGTGCCAGCAGTGACCTAGCGGGAGTCAAAGAGACCCAGTACTTC. Its translation is CASSDLAGVKETQYF. J is TRBJ2-5 and V is TRBV2, with TRBD2 matching 10 bases. This CDR3 comprises 15 residues. The germline V gene has CDR1 SNHLY and CDR2 FYNNEI. Trimming took 3 bases from V and 3 from J; bases not matched to a gene: 4.

This clonotype showed up just a few times. The rearrangement uses TRBV27 and TRBJ2-7; the D is unclear. Trimming took 4 bases from V and 2 from J, leaving 18 bases between them. Germline-derived CDR1 and CDR2 are MNHEY and SMNVEV (reference sequence). CDR3 length: 16 amino acids. Here the CDR3 DNA reads TGTGCCAGCAGTTCCCGAGATGGGGTGTTCACCTACGAGCAGTACTTC. This translates into CASSSRDGVFTYEQYF.

This clonotype was seen more than once but under ten times. The genes are TRBV2 and TRBJ2-5; 9 nucleotides line up with TRBD2. CDR1 SNHLY and CDR2 FYNNEI come from the germline V gene. After removal of 6 bases from V and 4 bases from J, the junction contained 18 bases not matched to a gene. This CDR3 spans 18 amino acids. The CDR3 DNA reads TGTGCCAGCAGCCAGGATAGGGCTAGCGGGATGATCAGAGAGACCCAGTACTTC. It is translated as CASSQDRASGMIRETQYF.

This clonotype was found many times. The CDR3 sequence is CAIRGLAGTYEQYF. The CDR3 bases are TGTGCCATCAGAGGACTAGCGGGAACCTACGAGCAGTACTTC. The V call is TRBV10-3, the J call TRBJ2-7, with TRBD2 identical over 12 bases. J gave up 2 bases and V 6 bases, and 2 bases lay outside the gene matches. Germline CDR1 ENHRY, CDR2 SYGVKD. The CDR3 extends over 14 amino acids.

This clonotype occurred a few times. The chain carries TRBV18 and TRBJ2-3; D gene unclear. The V end was cut by 0 bases, the J end by 0 bases, with 10 bases between. Germline-derived CDR1 and CDR2 are KGHSH and LQKENI. The CDR3 covers 16 residues. This chain's CDR3 is CASSPPSAASTDTQYF. The CDR3 DNA reads as TGTGCCAGCTCACCACCCTCCGCGGCTAGCACAGATACGCAGTATTTT.

The rearrangement uses TRBV20-1 and TRBJ2-7; 9 nucleotides align to TRBD1. Germline CDR1 and CDR2: DFQATT and SNEGSKA (reference sequence). The CDR3 is made up of 14 amino acids. The trim removed 0 bases at V and 10 bases at J, leaving 10 bases unmatched. CDR3 nucleotide sequence: TGCAGTGCTAGAGATCGGACAGGGGTGGGGTCCCAGTACTTC. It specifies CSARDRTGVGSQYF.

A few counts support this clonotype. The V gene is TRBV20-1, the J gene TRBJ2-1; TRBD2 matches at 10 bases. The CDR3 length is 15 residues. Germline values: CDR1 DFQATT, CDR2 SNEGSKA (reference sequence). After removal of 5 bases from V and 2 bases from J, the junction contained 6 bases not matched to a gene. The CDR3 DNA sequence: TGCAGTGCTTACTATACTAGCGGGACCTACAATGAGCAGTTCTTC. This sequence encodes CSAYYTSGTYNEQFF.

V gene TRBV18 combines with J gene TRBJ1-4; tentatively, D is TRBD1 (5 bases). This CDR3 is built from 14 residues. Germline lookup yields CDR1 KGHSH and CDR2 LQKENI. Trimming removed 4 bases at V and 5 bases at J, with 11 bases between. The CDR3 sequence: CASSRPGRNEKLFF. CDR3 nucleotides: TGTGCCAGCTCACGCCCGGGACGGAATGAAAAACTGTTTTTT.

This chain connects TRBV21-1 to TRBJ1-4. TRBV21-1 is a pseudogene. The length of the CDR3 is 14 residues. The CDR3 region has the DNA TGTGCCAGGGTTTGGGAGGTACCAAATGAAAAACTGTTTTTT. Encoded protein: CARVWEVPNEKLFF.

This clonotype was recorded once. A read error may produce the germline difference seen at one junction end. The chain's CDR3 is CTTSDQDQPQHF. The CDR3 DNA reads as TGTACCACCAGTGATCAAGATCAGCCCCAGCATTTT. The V gene is TRBV24-1, the J gene TRBJ1-5; no clear D. This CDR3 region has 12 residues. Germline CDR1 reads KGHDR; CDR2 reads SFDVKD.